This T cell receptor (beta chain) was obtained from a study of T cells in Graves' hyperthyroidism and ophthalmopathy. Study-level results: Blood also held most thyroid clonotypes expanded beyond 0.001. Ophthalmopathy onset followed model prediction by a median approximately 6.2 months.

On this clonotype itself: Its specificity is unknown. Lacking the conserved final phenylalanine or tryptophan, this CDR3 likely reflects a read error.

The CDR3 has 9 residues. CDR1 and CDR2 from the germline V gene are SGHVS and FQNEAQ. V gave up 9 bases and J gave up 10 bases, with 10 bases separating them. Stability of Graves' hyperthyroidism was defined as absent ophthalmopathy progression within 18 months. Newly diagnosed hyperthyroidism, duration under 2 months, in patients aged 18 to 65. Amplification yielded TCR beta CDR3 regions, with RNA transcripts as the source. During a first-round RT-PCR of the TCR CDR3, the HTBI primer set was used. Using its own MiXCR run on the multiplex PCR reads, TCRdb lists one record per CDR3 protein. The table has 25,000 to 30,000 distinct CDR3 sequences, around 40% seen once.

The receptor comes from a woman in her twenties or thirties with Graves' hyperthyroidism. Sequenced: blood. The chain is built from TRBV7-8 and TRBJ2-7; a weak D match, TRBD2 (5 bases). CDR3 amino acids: CARETGQYY. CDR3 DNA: TGTGCCAGAGAAACGGGACAGTACTAC.